This TCR beta chain is from a study of cytomegalovirus exposure and HLA in healthy donors. Study-wide points: When analyzed later, the rates of TCR association showed variation by HLA locus, with DRB1 the most and HLA-C the fewest. Using the classifier, cytomegalovirus status was reportedly diagnosed with high specificity and sensitivity.

Comment on this clone: Its antigen is unknown.

Primers included in the PCR were 60 Vbeta and 13 Jbeta primers. Clones were read by immunoSEQ multiplex PCR, and TCRdb kept only the in-frame ones, dropping some. The sample includes about 150,000 clones, 60% to 80% seen only once; the top ten take roughly 13%. Those who donated were healthy bone marrow donors. CDR3 length: 14 amino acids. Germline V gives CDR1 ENHRY, CDR2 SYGVKD. J lost 7 bases, V lost 6 bases, and 6 bases had no gene match. The sample comprised PBMCs. V usage is TRBV10-3 and J usage is TRBJ1-4; 9 bases fit TRBD1. This clonotype was sampled from a man aged 30-40 years in good health and CMV-seropositive. The CDR3 DNA reads as TGTGCCATCAGCAAAACACAGGGGGCTGAAAAACTGTTTTTT. Its translation is CAISKTQGAEKLFF.